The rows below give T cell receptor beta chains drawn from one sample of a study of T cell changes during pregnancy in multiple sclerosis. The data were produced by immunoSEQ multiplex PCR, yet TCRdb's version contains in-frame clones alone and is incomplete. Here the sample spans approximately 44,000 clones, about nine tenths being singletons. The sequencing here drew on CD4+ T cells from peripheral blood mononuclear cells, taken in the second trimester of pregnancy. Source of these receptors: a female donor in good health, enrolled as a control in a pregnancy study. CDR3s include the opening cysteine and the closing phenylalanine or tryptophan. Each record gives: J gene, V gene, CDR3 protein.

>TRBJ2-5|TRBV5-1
CASSLVAGSTGTQYF
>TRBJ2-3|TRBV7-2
CASSFLAGGGTDTQYF
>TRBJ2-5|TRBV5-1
CASSVSGGVIQETQYF
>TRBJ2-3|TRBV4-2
CASSQNKGWGLHTDTQYF
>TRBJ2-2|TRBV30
CAWTTTGELFF
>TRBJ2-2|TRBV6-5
CASSYSRAGNTGELFF
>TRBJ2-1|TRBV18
CASSSLAGVTNEQFF
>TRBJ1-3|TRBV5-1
CASSQDSGNTIYF
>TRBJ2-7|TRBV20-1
CSANIGDEQYF
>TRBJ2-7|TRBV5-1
CASSLGGGSRPEQYF
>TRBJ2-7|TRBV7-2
CASSPSGLAGGATYEQYF
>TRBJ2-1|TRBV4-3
CASSQGVARRDNEQFF
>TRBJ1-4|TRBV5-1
CASRRGTGATNEKLFF
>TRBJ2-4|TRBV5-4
CASSKTGGAGNIQYF
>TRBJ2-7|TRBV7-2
CASSLGTRTYEQYF
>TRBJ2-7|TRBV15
CATSRGSVGQGQYF
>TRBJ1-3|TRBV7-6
CASSLFYSGQGGNTIYF
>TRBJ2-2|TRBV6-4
CASSDGYSGGVNTGELFF
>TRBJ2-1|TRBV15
CATSTSTGLTGRNEQFF
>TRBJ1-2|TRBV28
CATRGQGLSYGYTF
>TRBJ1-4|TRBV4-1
CASSQGRGRFEKLFF
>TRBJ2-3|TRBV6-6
CASLAGEVDTQYF
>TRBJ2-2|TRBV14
CASSQVAGAVGELFF
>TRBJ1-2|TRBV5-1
CASSFESGTGSNYGYTF
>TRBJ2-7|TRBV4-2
CASSQGTGTSYEQYF
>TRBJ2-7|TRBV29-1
CSVVRQGLDEQYF
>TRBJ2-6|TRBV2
CASSLDSSGANVLTF
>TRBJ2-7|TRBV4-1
CASSPAGDEQYF
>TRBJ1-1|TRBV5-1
CASSLGPVMNTEAFF
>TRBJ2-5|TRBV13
CASSVTGDEETQYF
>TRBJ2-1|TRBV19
CASRGLAGGNGSYNEQFF
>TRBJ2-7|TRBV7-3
CASSFSGGTGEQYF
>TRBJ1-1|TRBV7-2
CASSVGQVALGTEAFF
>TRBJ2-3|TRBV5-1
CASSLMGSARPSTDTQYF
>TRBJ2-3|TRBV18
CASSSSGTSGSPDTQYF
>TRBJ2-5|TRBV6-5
CASRPGDQETQYF
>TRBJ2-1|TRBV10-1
CASSEIQIFSYNEQFF
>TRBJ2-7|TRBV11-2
CASSFAGGDEQYF
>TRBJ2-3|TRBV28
CAGTGVESDTQYF
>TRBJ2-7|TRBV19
CASTETGGSEQYF
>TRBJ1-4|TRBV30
CAWSVQGAGEKLFF
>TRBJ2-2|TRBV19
CASSIRRGQGNTGELFF
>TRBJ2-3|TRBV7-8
CASSLVVLVHTDTQYF
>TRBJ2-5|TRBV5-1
CASSLVDTQETQYF
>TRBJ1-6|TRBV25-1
CASRGQGDSPLHF
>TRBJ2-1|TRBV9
CASSPSGRYHEQFF
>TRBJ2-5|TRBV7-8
CASSLGTNQETQYF
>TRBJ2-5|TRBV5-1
CASSSTAGRETQYF
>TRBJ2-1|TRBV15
CATSKGRGGDEQFF
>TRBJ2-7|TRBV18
CASSSSGSNYEQYF
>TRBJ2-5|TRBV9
CASSTTGSRRGETQYF
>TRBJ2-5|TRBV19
CASSILPYRGRQVQETQYF
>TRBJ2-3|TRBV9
CASSGPQRITDTQYF
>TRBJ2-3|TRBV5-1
CASSPLAGSTDTQYF
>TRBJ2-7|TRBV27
CASSFRPEGYEQYF
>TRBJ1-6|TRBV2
CASSPKGNYNSPLHF
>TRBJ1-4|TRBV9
CASSSPGYGLFF